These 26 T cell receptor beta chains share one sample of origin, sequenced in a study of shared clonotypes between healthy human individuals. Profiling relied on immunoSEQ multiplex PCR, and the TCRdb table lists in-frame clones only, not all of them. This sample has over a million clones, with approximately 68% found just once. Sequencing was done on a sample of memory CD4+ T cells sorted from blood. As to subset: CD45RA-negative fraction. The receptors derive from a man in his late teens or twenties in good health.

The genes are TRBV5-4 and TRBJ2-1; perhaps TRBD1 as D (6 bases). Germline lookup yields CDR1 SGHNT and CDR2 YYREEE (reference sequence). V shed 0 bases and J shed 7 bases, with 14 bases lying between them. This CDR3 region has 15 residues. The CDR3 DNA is TGTGCCAGCAGCTTGGCCGAAGGGGGTCGGAATGAGCAGTTCTTC. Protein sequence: CASSLAEGGRNEQFF.

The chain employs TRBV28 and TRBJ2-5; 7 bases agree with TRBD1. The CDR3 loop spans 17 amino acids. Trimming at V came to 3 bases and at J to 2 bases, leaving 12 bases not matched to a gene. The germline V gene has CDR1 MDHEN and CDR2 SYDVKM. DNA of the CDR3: TGTGCCAGCAGTTTGCTCCCAAGGACAGGTCCACAAGAGACCCAGTACTTC. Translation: CASSLLPRTGPQETQYF.

The CDR3 loop is CAWSTRLGQYF. The CDR3 DNA reads TGTGCCTGGAGTACACGGCTCGGTCAGTACTTC. V usage is TRBV30 and J usage is TRBJ2-7; D ambiguous. CDR1 is GTSNPN and CDR2 is SVGIG in the germline V gene (reference sequence). V dropped 2 bases and J dropped 10 bases, with 12 bases sitting between them. There are 11 residues in the CDR3.

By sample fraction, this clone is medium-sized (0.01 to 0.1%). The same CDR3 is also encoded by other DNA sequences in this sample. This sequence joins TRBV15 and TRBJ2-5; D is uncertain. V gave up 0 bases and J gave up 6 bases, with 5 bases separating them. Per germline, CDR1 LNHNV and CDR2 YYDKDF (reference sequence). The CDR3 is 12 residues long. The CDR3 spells CATSRDDQTQYF. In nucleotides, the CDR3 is TGTGCCACCAGCAGAGATGACCAGACCCAGTACTTC.

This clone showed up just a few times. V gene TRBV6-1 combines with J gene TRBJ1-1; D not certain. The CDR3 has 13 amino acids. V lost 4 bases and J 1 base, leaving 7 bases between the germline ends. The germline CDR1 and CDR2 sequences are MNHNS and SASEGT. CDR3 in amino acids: CASSATENTEAFF. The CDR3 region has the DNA TGTGCCAGCAGTGCTACGGAGAACACTGAAGCTTTCTTT.

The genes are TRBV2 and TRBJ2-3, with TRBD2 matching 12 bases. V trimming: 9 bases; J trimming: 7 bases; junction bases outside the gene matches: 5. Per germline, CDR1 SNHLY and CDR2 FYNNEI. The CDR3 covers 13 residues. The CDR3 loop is CASGLAGTNTQYF. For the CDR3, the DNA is TGTGCCAGTGGACTAGCGGGAACCAATACGCAGTATTTT.

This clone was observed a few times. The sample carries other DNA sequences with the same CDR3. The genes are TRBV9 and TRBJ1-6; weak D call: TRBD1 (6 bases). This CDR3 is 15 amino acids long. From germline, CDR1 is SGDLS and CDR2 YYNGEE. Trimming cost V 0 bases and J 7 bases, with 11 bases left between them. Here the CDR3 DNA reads TGTGCCAGCAGCGTAGGAGGGGGAGAAAATTCACCCCTCCACTTT. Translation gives CASSVGGGENSPLHF.

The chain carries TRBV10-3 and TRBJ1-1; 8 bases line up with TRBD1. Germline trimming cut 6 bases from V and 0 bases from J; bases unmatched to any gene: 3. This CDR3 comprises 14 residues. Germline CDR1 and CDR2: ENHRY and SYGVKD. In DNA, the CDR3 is TGTGCCATCAGCGGACAGGGCATGAACACTGAAGCTTTCTTT. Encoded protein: CAISGQGMNTEAFF.

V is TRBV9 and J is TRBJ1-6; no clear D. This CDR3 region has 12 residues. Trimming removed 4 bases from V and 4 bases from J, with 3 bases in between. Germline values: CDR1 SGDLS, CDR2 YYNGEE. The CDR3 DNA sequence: TGTGCCAGCAGCACTTATAATTCACCCCTCCACTTT. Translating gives CASSTYNSPLHF.

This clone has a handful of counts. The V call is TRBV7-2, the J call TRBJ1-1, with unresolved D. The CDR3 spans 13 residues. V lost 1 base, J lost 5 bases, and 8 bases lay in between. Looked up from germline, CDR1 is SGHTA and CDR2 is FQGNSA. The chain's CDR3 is CASSLERETEAFF. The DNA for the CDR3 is TGTGCCAGCAGCTTAGAAAGAGAGACTGAAGCTTTCTTT. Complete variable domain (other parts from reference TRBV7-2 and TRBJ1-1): GAGVSQSPSNKVTEKGKDVELRCDPISGHTALYWYRQSLGQGLEFLIYFQGNSAPDKSGLPSDRFSAERTGGSVSTLTIQRTQQEDSAVYLCASSLERETEAFFGQGTRLTVV.

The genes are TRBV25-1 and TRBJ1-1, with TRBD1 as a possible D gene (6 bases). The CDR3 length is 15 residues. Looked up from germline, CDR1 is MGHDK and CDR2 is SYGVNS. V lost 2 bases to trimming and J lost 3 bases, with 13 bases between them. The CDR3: CASSEMRGLDTEAFF. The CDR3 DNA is TGTGCCAGCAGTGAAATGCGGGGGCTCGACACTGAAGCTTTCTTT.

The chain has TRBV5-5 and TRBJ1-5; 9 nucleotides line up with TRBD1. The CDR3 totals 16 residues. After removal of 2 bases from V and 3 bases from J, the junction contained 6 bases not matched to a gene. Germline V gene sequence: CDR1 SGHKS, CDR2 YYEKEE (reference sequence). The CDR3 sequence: CASSLLDRGSNQPQHF. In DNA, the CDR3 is TGTGCCAGCAGCTTACTGGACAGGGGATCCAATCAGCCCCAGCATTTT.

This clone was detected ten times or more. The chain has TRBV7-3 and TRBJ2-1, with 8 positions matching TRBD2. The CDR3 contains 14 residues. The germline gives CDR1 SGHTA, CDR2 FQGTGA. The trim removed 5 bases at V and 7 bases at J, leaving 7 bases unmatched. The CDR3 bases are TGTGCCAGCAGCCCAGGACTAGCCCAGAATGAGCAGTTCTTC. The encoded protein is CASSPGLAQNEQFF.

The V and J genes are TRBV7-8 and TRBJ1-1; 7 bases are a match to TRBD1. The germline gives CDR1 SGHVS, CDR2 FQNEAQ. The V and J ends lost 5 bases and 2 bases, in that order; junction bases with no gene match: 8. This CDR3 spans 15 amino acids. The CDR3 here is CASSTSTGSNTEAFF. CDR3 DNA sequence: TGTGCCAGCAGCACGTCGACAGGGTCTAACACTGAAGCTTTCTTT.

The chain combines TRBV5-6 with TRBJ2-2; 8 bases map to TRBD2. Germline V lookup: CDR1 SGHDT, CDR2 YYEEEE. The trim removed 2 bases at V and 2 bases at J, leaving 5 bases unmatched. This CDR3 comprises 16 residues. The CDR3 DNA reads TGTGCCAGCAGCTTAATAAGCGGGAGTAACACCGGGGAGCTGTTTTTT. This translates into CASSLISGSNTGELFF.

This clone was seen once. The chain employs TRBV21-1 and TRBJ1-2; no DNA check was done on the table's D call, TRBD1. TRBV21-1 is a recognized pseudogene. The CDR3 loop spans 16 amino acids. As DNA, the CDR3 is TGTGCCAGCAGCAAAGGTATGGCGGACAGGGCCTATGGCTACACCTTC. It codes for CASSKGMADRAYGYTF.

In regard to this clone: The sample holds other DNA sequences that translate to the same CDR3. This CDR3 is CASSRGTGELFF. The CDR3 DNA reads as TGTGCCAGCAGCAGGGGCACCGGGGAGCTGTTTTTT. The rearrangement links TRBV7-9 to TRBJ2-2; D is possibly TRBD1 (5 bases). The germline gives CDR1 SEHNR, CDR2 FQNEAQ (reference sequence). Trimming took 5 bases from V and 4 from J, leaving 5 bases between them. The CDR3 totals 12 residues.

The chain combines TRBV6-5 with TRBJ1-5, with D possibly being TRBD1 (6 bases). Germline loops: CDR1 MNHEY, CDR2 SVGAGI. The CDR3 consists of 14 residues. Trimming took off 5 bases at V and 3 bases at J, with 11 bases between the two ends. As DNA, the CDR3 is TGTGCCAGCAGTCCACAGGGATTCAATCAGCCCCAGCATTTT. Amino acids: CASSPQGFNQPQHF.

CDR3 sequence (DNA): TGTGCCAGCAGTTTGGTAGCGGGAGCCTACGAGCAGTACTTC. It codes for CASSLVAGAYEQYF. This chain links TRBV28 with TRBJ2-7; TRBD2 matches at 9 bases. Looked up from germline, CDR1 is MDHEN and CDR2 is SYDVKM. CDR3 length: 14 amino acids. The V segment lost 3 bases and the J segment 2 bases; nucleotides outside the gene matches: 2.

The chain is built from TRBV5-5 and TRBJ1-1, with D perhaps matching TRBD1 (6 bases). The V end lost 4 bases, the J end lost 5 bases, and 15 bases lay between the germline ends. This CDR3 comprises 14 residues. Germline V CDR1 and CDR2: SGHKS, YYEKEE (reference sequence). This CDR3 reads CASSPEGGRTEAFF. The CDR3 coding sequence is TGTGCCAGCAGCCCGGAGGGGGGTCGGACTGAAGCTTTCTTT.

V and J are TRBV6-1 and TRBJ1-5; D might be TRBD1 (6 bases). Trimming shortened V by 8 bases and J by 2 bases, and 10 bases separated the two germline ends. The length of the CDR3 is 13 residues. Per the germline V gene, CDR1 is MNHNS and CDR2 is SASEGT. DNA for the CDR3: TGTGCCAGCGTGGACAGCCGCAATCAGCCCCAGCATTTT. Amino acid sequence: CASVDSRNQPQHF.

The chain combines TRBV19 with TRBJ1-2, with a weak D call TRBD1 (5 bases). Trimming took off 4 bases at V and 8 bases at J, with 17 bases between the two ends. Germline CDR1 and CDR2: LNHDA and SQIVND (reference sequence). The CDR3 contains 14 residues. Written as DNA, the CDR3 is TGTGCCAGTAGTAAGTGGGACTTTGAAGAAGGCTACACCTTC. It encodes CASSKWDFEEGYTF.

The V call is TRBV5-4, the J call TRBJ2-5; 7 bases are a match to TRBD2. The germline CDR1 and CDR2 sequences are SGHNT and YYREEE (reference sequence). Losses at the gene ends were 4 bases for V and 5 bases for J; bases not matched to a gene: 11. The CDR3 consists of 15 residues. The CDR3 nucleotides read TGTGCCAGCAGCCCGCCGGGACTACCTGGGGAGACCCAGTACTTC. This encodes CASSPPGLPGETQYF.

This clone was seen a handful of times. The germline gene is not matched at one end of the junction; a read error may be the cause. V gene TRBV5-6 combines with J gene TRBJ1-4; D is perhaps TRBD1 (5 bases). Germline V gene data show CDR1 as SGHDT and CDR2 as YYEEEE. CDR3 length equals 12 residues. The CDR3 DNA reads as TGTGCCAGCAGCTTGGTCGACAGCTCTCCCGACTTT. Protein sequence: CASSLVDSSPDF.

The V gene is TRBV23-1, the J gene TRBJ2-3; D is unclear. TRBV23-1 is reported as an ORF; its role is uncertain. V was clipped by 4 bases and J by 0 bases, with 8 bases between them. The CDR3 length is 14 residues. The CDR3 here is CASSRCSSTDTQYF. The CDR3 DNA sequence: TGCGCCAGCAGTCGGTGCTCCAGCACAGATACGCAGTATTTT.

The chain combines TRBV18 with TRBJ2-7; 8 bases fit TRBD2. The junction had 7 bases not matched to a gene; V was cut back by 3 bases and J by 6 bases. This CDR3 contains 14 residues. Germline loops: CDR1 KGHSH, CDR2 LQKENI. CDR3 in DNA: TGTGCCAGCTCACCTCAGGACGGGAGGGGCGAGCAGTACTTC. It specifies CASSPQDGRGEQYF.